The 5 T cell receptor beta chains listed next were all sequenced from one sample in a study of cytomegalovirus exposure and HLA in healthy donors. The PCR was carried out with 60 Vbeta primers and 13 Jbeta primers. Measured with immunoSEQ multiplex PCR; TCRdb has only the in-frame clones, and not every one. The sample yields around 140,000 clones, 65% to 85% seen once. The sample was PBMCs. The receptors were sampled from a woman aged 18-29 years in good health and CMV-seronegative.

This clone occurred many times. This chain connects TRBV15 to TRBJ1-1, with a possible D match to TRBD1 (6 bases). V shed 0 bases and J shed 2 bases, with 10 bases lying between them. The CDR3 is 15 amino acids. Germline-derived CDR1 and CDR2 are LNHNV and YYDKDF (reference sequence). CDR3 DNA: TGTGCCACCAGCAGAGAGAAGGGGGTCAACACTGAAGCTTTCTTT. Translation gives CATSREKGVNTEAFF.

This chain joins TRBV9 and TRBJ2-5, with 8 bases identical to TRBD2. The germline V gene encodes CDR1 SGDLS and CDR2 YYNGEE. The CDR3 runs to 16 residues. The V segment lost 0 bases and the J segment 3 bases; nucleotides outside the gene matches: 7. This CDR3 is CASSVAPAGAEETQYF. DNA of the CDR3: TGTGCCAGCAGCGTAGCTCCAGCGGGAGCCGAAGAGACCCAGTACTTC.

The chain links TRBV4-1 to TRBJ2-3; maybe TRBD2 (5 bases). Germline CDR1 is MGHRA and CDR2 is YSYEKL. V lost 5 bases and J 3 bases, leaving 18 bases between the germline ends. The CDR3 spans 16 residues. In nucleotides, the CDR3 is TGCGCCAGCAGCTCAGGACTGACCTTACTTACAGATACGCAGTATTTT. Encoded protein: CASSSGLTLLTDTQYF.

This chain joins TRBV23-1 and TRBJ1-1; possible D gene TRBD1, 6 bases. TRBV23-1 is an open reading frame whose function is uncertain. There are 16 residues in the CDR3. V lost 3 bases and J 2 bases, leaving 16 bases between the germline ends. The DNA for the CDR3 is TGCGCCAGCAGTCACCCTGTCGTGGACAGAAACACTGAAGCTTTCTTT. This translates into CASSHPVVDRNTEAFF.

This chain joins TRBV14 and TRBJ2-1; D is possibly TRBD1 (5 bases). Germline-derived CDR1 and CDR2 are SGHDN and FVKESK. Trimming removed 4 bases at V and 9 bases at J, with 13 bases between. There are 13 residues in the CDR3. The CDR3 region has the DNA TGTGCCAGCAGCCTGGGGCACTCGTTTGAGCAGTTCTTC. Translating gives CASSLGHSFEQFF.